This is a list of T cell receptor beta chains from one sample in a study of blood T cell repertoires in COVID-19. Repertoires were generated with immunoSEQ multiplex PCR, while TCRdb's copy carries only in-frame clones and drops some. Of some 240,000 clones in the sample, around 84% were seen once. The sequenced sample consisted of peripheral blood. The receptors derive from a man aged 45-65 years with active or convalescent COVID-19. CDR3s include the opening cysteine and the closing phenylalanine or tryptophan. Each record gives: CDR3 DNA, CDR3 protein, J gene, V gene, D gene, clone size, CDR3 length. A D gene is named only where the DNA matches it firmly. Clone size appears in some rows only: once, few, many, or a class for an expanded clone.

TGTGCCAGCAGCCGAACGACTAGCGGGCAAGAGACCCAGTACTTC,CASSRTTSGQETQYF,TRBJ2-5,TRBV14,TRBD2,-,15
TGTGCCAGCAGCGTACGGCGGGAGTACACAGATACGCAGTATTTT,CASSVRREYTDTQYF,TRBJ2-3,TRBV9,TRBD2,once,15
TGTGCCAGCAGCCCCCGGGACAGGGGGGGGGACAATGAGCAGTTCTTC,CASSPRDRGGDNEQFF,TRBJ2-1,TRBV13,TRBD1,once,16
TGCGCCAGCAGCCAACAGACAGGGGGCGGTGAAAAACTGTTTTTT,CASSQQTGGGEKLFF,TRBJ1-4,TRBV4-3,TRBD1,-,15
TGTGCCAGCAGTTCAGGCGGGACGACCCAGTACTTC,CASSSGGTTQYF,TRBJ2-5,TRBV11-2,-,-,12
TGCGCCAGCAGCTCCACTGGGACAGGCGGTGAAAAACTGTTTTTT,CASSSTGTGGEKLFF,TRBJ1-4,TRBV5-1,TRBD1,-,15
TGTGCCAGCAGCTTGAGGGGGGGCAGTTATCAGCCCCAGCATTTT,CASSLRGGSYQPQHF,TRBJ1-5,TRBV5-5,-,-,15
TGTGCCAGTAGTAAAGGGACAGGGGGGAGTGAAAAACTGTTTTTT,CASSKGTGGSEKLFF,TRBJ1-4,TRBV19,TRBD1,-,15
TGTGCCAGCAGCCCCCAAGGGAGCGGGAGGCGAGACAATGAGCAGTTCTTC,CASSPQGSGRRDNEQFF,TRBJ2-1,TRBV14,TRBD2,-,17
TGTGCCAGCAGCGGACTAGCCCAGACCCAGTACTTC,CASSGLAQTQYF,TRBJ2-5,TRBV6-5,TRBD2,once,12
TGTGCCAGCAGCCAAGAACGATGGGAGTATGGCTACACCTTC,CASSQERWEYGYTF,TRBJ1-2,TRBV4-2,-,-,14
TGCGCCAGCAGCTTTCAAACAGGGGGCGGCTACACCTTC,CASSFQTGGGYTF,TRBJ1-2,TRBV5-1,TRBD1,-,13
TGTGCCAGCACTTCCCTGGGACACTACAATGAGCAGTTCTTC,CASTSLGHYNEQFF,TRBJ2-1,TRBV6-5,-,few,14
TGTGCCAGCAGTTCTCGGGAGCGGGTCTACAATGAGCAGTTCTTC,CASSSRERVYNEQFF,TRBJ2-1,TRBV6-5,-,-,15
TGCGCCAGCAGCCAATGGGTGGGCGTTAACTATGGCTACACCTTC,CASSQWVGVNYGYTF,TRBJ1-2,TRBV4-3,-,-,15
TGTGCCAGCAGCTCGACATATACGACAGGTGGCTACACCTTC,CASSSTYTTGGYTF,TRBJ1-2,TRBV5-4,-,-,14
TGTGCCAGCAGCCTCGACAGGGGGCTTGCTGAAGCTTTCTTT,CASSLDRGLAEAFF,TRBJ1-1,TRBV7-2,TRBD1,-,14
TGTGCCAGCACTCTCGGGGGGGGCACAGATACGCAGTATTTT,CASTLGGGTDTQYF,TRBJ2-3,TRBV28,TRBD2,-,14
TGTGCCAGCAGCTCCGGGACAAACTATGGCTACACCTTC,CASSSGTNYGYTF,TRBJ1-2,TRBV7-2,-,-,13
TGCGCCAGCAGCTTGGGACAGGGAGGCAATGAGCAGTTCTTC,CASSLGQGGNEQFF,TRBJ2-1,TRBV5-1,-,-,14
TGCAGCGTTGACAGAGACAGGGCAGACACTGAAGCTTTCTTT,CSVDRDRADTEAFF,TRBJ1-1,TRBV29-1,TRBD1,-,14
TGTGCCAGCCATGGGACCGGGACAGGGATTAACTATGGCTACACCTTC,CASHGTGTGINYGYTF,TRBJ1-2,TRBV9,TRBD1,-,16
TGTGCCAGCAGAGGATCTAGCGGGGGGGCTCCAAACATTCAGTACTTC,CASRGSSGGAPNIQYF,TRBJ2-4,TRBV2,TRBD2,many,16
TGTGCCAGCGGCGACAAGAACACCGGGGAGCTGTTTTTT,CASGDKNTGELFF,TRBJ2-2,TRBV3-1/TRBV3-2,-,-,13
TGCGCCAGCACCAAGGACAGGGCTGGAGGCTACACCTTC,CASTKDRAGGYTF,TRBJ1-2,TRBV5-1,TRBD1,-,13
TGCGCCAGCAGCTTGTGGCAGGGGGCGGATGGCTACACCTTC,CASSLWQGADGYTF,TRBJ1-2,TRBV5-1,TRBD1,-,14
TGTGCCAGCACCACTAAGGGAGGGGTGAGAGGTGAAAAACTGTTTTTT,CASTTKGGVRGEKLFF,TRBJ1-4,TRBV2,-,-,16
TGTGCCAGCAGCGAAGATGTACTCCCCCAGGGGACCCAGTACTTC,CASSEDVLPQGTQYF,TRBJ2-5,TRBV3-1/TRBV3-2,-,-,15